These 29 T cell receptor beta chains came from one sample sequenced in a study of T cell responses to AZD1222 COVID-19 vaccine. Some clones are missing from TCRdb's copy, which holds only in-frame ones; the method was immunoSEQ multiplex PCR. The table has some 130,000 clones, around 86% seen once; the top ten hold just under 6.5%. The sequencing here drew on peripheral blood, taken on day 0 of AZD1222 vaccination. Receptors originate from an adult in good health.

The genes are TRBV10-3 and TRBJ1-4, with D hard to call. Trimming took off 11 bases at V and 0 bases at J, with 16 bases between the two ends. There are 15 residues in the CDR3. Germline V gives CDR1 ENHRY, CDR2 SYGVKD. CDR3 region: CASSPGPATNEKLFF. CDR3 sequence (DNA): TGTGCCTCATCCCCCGGGCCAGCAACTAATGAAAAACTGTTTTTT.

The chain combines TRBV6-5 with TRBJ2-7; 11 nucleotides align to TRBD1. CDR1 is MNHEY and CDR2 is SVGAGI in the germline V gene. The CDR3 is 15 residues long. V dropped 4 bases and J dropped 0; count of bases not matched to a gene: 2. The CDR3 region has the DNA TGTGCCAGCAGTTCCGGGACAGGGGGCTCCTACGAGCAGTACTTC. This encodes CASSSGTGGSYEQYF.

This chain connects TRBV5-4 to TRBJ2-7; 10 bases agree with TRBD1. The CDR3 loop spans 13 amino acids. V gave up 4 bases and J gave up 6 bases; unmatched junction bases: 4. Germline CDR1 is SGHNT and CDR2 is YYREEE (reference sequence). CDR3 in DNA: TGTGCCAGCAGCAGTCGGACAGGGGGCGAGCAGTACTTC. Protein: CASSSRTGGEQYF.

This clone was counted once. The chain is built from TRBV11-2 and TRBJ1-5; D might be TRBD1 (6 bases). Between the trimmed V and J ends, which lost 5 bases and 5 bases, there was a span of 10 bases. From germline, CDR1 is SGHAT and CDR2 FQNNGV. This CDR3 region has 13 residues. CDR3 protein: CASSRGGDQPQHF. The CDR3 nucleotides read TGTGCCAGCAGCCGAGGGGGGGATCAGCCCCAGCATTTT. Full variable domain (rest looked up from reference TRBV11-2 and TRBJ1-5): EAGVAQSPRYKIIEKRQSVAFWCNPISGHATLYWYQQILGQGPKLLIQFQNNGVVDDSQLPKDRFSAERLKGVDSTLKIQPAKLEDSAVYLCASSRGGDQPQHFGDGTRLSIL.

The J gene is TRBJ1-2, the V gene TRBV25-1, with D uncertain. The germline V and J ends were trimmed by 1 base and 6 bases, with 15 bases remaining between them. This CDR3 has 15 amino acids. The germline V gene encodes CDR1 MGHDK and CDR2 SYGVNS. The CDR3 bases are TGTGCCAGCAGTGAATCCTCGGTAATTGGGGATGGCTACACCTTC. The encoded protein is CASSESSVIGDGYTF.

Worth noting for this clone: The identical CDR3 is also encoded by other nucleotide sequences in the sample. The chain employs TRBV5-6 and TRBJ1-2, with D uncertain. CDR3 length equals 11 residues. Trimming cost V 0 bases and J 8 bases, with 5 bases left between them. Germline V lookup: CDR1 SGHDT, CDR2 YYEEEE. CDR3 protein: CASSLGGGYTF. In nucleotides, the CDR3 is TGTGCCAGCAGCTTGGGGGGAGGCTACACCTTC.

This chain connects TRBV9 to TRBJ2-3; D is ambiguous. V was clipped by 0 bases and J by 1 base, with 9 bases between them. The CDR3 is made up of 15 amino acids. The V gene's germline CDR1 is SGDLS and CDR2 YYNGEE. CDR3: CASSVGSVRTDTQYF. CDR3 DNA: TGTGCCAGCAGCGTAGGGTCAGTTCGCACAGATACGCAGTATTTT.

The CDR3: CASSPAPHQGLKNYGYTF. CDR3 in DNA: TGTGCCAGCAGCCCCGCTCCTCACCAAGGACTCAAAAACTATGGCTACACCTTC. This sequence joins TRBV9 and TRBJ1-2; D not resolved. The V gene lost 4 bases and the J gene lost 2 bases, with 24 bases spanning the gap. The CDR3 loop spans 18 amino acids. Germline V CDR1 and CDR2: SGDLS, YYNGEE.

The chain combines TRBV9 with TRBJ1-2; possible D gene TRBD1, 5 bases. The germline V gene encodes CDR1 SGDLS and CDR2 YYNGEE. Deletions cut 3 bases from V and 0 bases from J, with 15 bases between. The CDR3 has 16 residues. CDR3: CASSGGLGRANYGYTF. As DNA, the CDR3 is TGTGCCAGCAGCGGGGGGTTGGGGAGAGCTAACTATGGCTACACCTTC.

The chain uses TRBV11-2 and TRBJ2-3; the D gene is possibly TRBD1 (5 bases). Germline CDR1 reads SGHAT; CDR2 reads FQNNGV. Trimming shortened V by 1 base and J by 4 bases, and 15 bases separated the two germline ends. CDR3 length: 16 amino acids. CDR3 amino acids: CASSLGGPRIPDTQYF. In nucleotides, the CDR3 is TGTGCCAGCAGCTTAGGGGGCCCGAGGATACCAGATACGCAGTATTTT.

CDR3 nucleotides: TGTGCCAGCAGTTACGGGCTGGGGCAAGAGACCCAGTACTTC. It yields the protein CASSYGLGQETQYF. The V call is TRBV6-5, the J call TRBJ2-5; unclear D gene. The germline CDR1 and CDR2 sequences are MNHEY and SVGAGI. The CDR3 extends over 14 amino acids. V was trimmed by 2 bases and J by 2 bases, leaving 9 bases between them.

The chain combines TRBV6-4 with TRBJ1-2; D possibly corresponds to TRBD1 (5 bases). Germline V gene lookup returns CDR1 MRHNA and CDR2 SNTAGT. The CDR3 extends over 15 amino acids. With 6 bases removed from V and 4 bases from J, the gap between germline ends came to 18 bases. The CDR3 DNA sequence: TGTGCCAGCAGGGGACGTGGGGGTAGCAGCTATGGCTACACCTTC. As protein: CASRGRGGSSYGYTF.

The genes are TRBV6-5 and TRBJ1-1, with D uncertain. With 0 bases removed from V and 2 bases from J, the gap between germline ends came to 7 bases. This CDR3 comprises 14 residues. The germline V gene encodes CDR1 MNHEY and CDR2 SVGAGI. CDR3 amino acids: CASSYSKVNTEAFF. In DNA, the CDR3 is TGTGCCAGCAGTTACTCGAAGGTTAACACTGAAGCTTTCTTT.

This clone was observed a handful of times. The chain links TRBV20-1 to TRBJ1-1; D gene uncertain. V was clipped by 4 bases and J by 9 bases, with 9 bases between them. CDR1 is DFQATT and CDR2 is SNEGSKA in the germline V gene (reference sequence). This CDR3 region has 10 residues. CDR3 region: CSATGTKAFF. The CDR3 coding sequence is TGCAGTGCTACGGGAACCAAAGCTTTCTTT.

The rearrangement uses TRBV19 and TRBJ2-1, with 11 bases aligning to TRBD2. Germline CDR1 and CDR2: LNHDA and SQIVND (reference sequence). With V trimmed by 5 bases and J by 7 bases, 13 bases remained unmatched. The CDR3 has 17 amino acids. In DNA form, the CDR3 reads TGTGCCAGTAGTCATAGCGGGGGGGCCACATTTCGAAATGAGCAGTTCTTC. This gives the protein CASSHSGGATFRNEQFF.

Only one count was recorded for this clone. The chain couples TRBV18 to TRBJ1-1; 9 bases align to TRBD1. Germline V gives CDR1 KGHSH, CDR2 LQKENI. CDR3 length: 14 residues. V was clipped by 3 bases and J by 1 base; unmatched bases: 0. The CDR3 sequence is CASSPTGGNTEAFF. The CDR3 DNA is TGTGCCAGCTCACCGACAGGGGGGAACACTGAAGCTTTCTTT.

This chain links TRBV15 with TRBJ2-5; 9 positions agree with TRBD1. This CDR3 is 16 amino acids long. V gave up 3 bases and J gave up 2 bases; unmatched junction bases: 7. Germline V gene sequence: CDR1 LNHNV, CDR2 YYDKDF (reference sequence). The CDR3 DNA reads TGTGCCACCAGCAGGCGACAGGGGGGTGGGCAAGAGACCCAGTACTTC. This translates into CATSRRQGGGQETQYF.

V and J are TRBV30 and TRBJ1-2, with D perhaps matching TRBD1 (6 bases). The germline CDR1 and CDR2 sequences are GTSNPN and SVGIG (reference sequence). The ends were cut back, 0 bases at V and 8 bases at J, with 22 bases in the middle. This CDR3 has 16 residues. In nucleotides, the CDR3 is TGTGCCTGGAGTGTCGCCCCCCCGTCAGGGGTTCGAGGCTACACCTTC. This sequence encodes CAWSVAPPSGVRGYTF.

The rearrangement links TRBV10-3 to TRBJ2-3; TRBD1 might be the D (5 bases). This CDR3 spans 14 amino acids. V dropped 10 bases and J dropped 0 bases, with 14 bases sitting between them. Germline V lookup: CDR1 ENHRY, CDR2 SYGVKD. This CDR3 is CASTGLLSTDTQYF. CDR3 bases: TGTGCCAGTACAGGCCTGTTGAGCACAGATACGCAGTATTTT.

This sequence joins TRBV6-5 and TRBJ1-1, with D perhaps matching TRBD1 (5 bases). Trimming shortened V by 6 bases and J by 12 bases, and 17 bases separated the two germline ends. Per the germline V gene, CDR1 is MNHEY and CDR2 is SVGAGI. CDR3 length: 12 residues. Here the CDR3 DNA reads TGTGCCAGCAGAAGAATCCAGGGTGTCACTTTCTTT. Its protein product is CASRRIQGVTFF.

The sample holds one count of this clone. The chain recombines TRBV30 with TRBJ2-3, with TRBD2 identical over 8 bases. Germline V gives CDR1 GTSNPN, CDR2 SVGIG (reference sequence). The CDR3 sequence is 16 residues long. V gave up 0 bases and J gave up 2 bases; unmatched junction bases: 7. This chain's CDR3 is CAWSVLSGGYTDTQYF. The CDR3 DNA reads TGTGCCTGGAGTGTACTCAGCGGGGGTTACACAGATACGCAGTATTTT.

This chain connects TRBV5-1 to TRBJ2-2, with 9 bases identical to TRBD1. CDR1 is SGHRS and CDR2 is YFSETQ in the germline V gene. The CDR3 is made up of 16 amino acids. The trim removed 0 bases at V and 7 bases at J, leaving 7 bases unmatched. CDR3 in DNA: TGCGCCAGCAGCTTGGCTACAGGGGGCGATATCGGGGAGCTGTTTTTT. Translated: CASSLATGGDIGELFF.

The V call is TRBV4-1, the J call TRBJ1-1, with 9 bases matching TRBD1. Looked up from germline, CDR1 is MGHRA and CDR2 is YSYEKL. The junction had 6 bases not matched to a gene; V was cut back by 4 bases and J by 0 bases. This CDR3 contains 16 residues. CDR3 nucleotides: TGCGCCAGCAGCCTGCTACAGGGGGCGATGAACACTGAAGCTTTCTTT. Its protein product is CASSLLQGAMNTEAFF.

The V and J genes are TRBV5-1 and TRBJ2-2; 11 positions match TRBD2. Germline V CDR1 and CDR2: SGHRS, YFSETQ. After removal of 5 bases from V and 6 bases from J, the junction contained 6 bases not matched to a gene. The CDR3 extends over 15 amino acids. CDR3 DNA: TGCGCCAGCAGGAACCTAGCGGGGGGACCCGGGGAGCTGTTTTTT. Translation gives CASRNLAGGPGELFF.

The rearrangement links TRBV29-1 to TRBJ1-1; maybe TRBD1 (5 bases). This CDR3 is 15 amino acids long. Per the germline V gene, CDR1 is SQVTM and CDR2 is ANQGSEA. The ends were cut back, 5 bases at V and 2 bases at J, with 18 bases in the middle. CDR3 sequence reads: CSVIYKRGSNTEAFF. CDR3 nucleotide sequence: TGCAGCGTTATCTACAAAAGGGGATCTAACACTGAAGCTTTCTTT.

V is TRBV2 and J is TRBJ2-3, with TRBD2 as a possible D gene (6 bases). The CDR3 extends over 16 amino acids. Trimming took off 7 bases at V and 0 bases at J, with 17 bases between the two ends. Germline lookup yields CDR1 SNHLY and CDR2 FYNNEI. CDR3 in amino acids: CASKALAGSSTDTQYF. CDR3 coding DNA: TGTGCCAGCAAAGCCCTCGCGGGGTCTAGCACAGATACGCAGTATTTT.

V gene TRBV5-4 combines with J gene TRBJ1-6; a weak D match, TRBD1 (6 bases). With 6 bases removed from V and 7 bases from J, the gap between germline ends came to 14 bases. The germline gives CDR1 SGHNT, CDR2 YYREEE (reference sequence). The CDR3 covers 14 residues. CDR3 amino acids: CASTRVGGNSPLHF. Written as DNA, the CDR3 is TGTGCCAGCACCCGGGTAGGGGGGAATTCACCCCTCCACTTT. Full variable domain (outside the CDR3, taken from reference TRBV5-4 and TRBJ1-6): ETGVTQSPTHLIKTRGQQVTLRCSSQSGHNTVSWYQQALGQGPQFIFQYYREEENGRGNFPPRFSGLQFPNYSSELNVNALELDDSALYLCASTRVGGNSPLHFGNGTRLTVT.

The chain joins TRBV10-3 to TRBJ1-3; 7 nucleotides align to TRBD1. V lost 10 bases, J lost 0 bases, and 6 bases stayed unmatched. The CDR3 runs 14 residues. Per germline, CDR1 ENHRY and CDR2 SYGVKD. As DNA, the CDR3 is TGTGCCACCGGGACAGAGAACTCTGGAAACACCATATATTTT. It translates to CATGTENSGNTIYF.

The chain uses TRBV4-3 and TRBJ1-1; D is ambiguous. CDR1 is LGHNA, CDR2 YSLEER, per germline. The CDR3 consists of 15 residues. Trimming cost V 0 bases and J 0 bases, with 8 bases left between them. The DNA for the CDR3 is TGCGCCAGCAGCCAAGATTATGGCGTGAACACTGAAGCTTTCTTT. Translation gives CASSQDYGVNTEAFF.